This T cell receptor beta chain was sequenced for a study of CD8 T cells in ankylosing spondylitis. Study-level points and caveats: The clones that were linked to disease were reported to be significantly enriched in matched synovial fluid samples from ankylosing spondylitis patients.

This clonotype has at least ten counts. Its antigen is not identified. TCRdb re-called the 5' RACE reads with MiXCR, one entry per CDR3 protein. Among about 130,000 distinct CDR3 sequences listed, approximately 10% were seen once. This TCR was sampled from a female donor with ankylosing spondylitis or in good health (not recorded which). The specimen sequenced was blood, either unsorted or a sorted T cell fraction (not recorded which).

The CDR3 region is CASRLFMNTEAFF. DNA for the CDR3: TGTGCCAGCAGGTTGTTCATGAACACTGAAGCTTTCTTT. This chain joins TRBV6-1 and TRBJ1-1; no clear D gene. Germline V CDR1 and CDR2: MNHNS, SASEGT. Trimming took 6 bases from V and 0 from J, leaving 8 bases between them. There are 13 residues in the CDR3.